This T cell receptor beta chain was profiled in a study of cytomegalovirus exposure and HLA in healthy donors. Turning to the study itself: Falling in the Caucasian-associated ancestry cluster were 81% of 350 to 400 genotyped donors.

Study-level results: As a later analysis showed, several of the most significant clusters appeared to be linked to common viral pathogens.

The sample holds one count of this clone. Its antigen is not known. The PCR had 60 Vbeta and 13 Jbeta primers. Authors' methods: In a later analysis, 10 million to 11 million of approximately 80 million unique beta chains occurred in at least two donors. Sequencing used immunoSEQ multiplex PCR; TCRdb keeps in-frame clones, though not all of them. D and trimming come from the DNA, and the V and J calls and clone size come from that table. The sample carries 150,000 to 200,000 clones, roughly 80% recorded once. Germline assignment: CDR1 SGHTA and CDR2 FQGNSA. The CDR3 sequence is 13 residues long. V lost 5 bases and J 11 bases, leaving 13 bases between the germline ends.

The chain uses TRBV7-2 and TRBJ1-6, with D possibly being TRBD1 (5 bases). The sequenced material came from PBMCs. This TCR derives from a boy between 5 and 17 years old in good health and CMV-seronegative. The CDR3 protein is CASSRVGVAPLHF. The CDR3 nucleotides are TGTGCCAGCAGCCGGGTAGGGGTAGCACCCCTCCACTTT.